These 11 T cell receptor beta chains originate from one sample sequenced in a study of T cell changes during pregnancy in multiple sclerosis. The protocol was immunoSEQ multiplex PCR, while the TCRdb copy is restricted to in-frame clones and leaves out a portion. Of roughly 72,000 clones in the sample, around 94% are singletons; the top ten hold 0.2% to 0.25%. The source was CD4+ T cells from peripheral blood mononuclear cells, collected before pregnancy. The receptors shown here come from a female donor with multiple sclerosis, enrolled in a pregnancy study.

This clone occurred a few times. The V call is TRBV14, the J call TRBJ2-5; D possibly corresponds to TRBD2 (5 bases). Germline V gene data show CDR1 as SGHDN and CDR2 as FVKESK. Deletions cut 7 bases from V and 1 base from J, with 10 bases between. The length of the CDR3 is 13 residues. The CDR3: CASTKDFQETQYF. The CDR3, as DNA: TGTGCCAGCACTAAGGACTTCCAAGAGACCCAGTACTTC. Complete variable domain (other parts from reference TRBV14 and TRBJ2-5): EAGVTQFPSHSVIEKGQTVTLRCDPISGHDNLYWYRRVMGKEIKFLLHFVKESKQDESGMPNNRFLAERTGGTYSTLKVQPAELEDSGVYFCASTKDFQETQYFGPGTRLLVL.

The chain employs TRBV4-1 and TRBJ2-1; TRBD2 might be the D (6 bases). Germline V gives CDR1 MGHRA, CDR2 YSYEKL. Trimming removed 2 bases from V and 8 bases from J, with 10 bases in between. The CDR3 totals 13 residues. In DNA form, the CDR3 reads TGCGCCAGCAGCCAACTTCAGCGGGATGAGCAGTTCTTC. The encoded protein is CASSQLQRDEQFF.

The gene calls are TRBV6-5 and TRBJ2-1, with 12 bases identical to TRBD2. Germline lookup yields CDR1 MNHEY and CDR2 SVGAGI. The CDR3 spans 14 residues. V gave up 2 bases and J gave up 7 bases; unmatched junction bases: 0. The CDR3 DNA is TGTGCCAGCAGTTACGGGACTAGCGGGAATGAGCAGTTCTTC. This sequence encodes CASSYGTSGNEQFF.

The rearrangement uses TRBV6-4 and TRBJ2-3, with 7 bases identical to TRBD2. Germline-derived CDR1 and CDR2 are MRHNA and SNTAGT. J was trimmed by 3 bases and V by 2 bases; bases with no gene match: 14. This CDR3 is 18 amino acids long. In DNA, the CDR3 is TGTGCCAGCAGTGACCTCATGGGAGGGGCTACGATAACAGATACGCAGTATTTT. Protein product: CASSDLMGGATITDTQYF.

The chain is built from TRBV18 and TRBJ1-2; D unclear. Between the trimmed V and J ends, which lost 3 bases and 4 bases, there was a span of 15 bases. This CDR3 has 15 amino acids. The germline V gene encodes CDR1 KGHSH and CDR2 LQKENI. In nucleotides, the CDR3 is TGTGCCAGCTCACCGACCTCGGGAGGACCCTATGGCTACACCTTC. Its protein product is CASSPTSGGPYGYTF. The complete variable domain, with remaining parts taken from reference TRBV18 and TRBJ1-2, reads NAGVMQNPRHLVRRRGQEARLRCSPMKGHSHVYWYRQLPEEGLKFMVYLQKENIIDESGMPKERFSAEFPKEGPSILRIQQVVRGDSAAYFCASSPTSGGPYGYTFGSGTRLTVV.

The V and J genes are TRBV7-3 and TRBJ2-1; 8 positions agree with TRBD2. Germline loops: CDR1 SGHTA, CDR2 FQGTGA. With V trimmed by 4 bases and J by 2 bases, 7 bases remained unmatched. CDR3 length: 16 amino acids. CDR3 coding DNA: TGTGCCAGCAGCTACACGCTAGCGGGTACCTACAATGAGCAGTTCTTC. This encodes CASSYTLAGTYNEQFF. The full variable domain, in which reference TRBV7-3 and TRBJ2-1 provide the parts outside the CDR3, is GAGVSQTPSNKVTEKGKYVELRCDPISGHTALYWYRQSLGQGPEFLIYFQGTGAADDSGLPNDRFFAVRPEGSVSTLKIQRTERGDSAVYLCASSYTLAGTYNEQFFGPGTRLTVL.

The chain employs TRBV19 and TRBJ1-5; possible D gene TRBD1, 6 bases. The V gene's germline CDR1 is LNHDA and CDR2 SQIVND (reference sequence). V was clipped by 8 bases and J by 3 bases, with 11 bases between them. This CDR3 has 13 amino acids. This CDR3 is CASSSGVNQPQHF. CDR3 nucleotide sequence: TGTGCCAGTTCTTCAGGGGTCAATCAGCCCCAGCATTTT.

The CDR3 nucleotides read TGTGCCAGCAGCATCCTTTCAATGCGCACCGGGGAGCTGTTTTTT. It specifies CASSILSMRTGELFF. The gene calls are TRBV21-1 and TRBJ2-2; the D call TRBD2 from the table was never checked on the DNA. TRBV21-1 represents a pseudogene. The CDR3 runs 15 residues.

The V call is TRBV5-1, the J call TRBJ2-1; 8 nucleotides line up with TRBD2. Losses at the gene ends were 0 bases for V and 7 bases for J; bases not matched to a gene: 6. Germline V gene sequence: CDR1 SGHRS, CDR2 YFSETQ. CDR3 size: 15 residues. CDR3 sequence reads: CASSLDGGARNEQFF. The DNA of the CDR3 is TGCGCCAGCAGCTTGGACGGGGGGGCGAGGAATGAGCAGTTCTTC.

The V and J genes are TRBV6-1 and TRBJ1-1, with D perhaps TRBD1 (6 bases). V dropped 4 bases and J dropped 1 base, with 13 bases sitting between them. CDR1 is MNHNS, CDR2 SASEGT, per germline. CDR3 size: 15 residues. CDR3 region: CASSGATGRNTEAFF. CDR3 nucleotides: TGTGCCAGCAGTGGTGCCACAGGGAGGAACACTGAAGCTTTCTTT.

The V call is TRBV18, the J call TRBJ2-7; a possible D gene is TRBD2 (6 bases). The CDR3 runs 14 residues. Germline V gene data show CDR1 as KGHSH and CDR2 as LQKENI. Trimming pared 6 bases from V and 0 bases from J, leaving 12 bases between. CDR3 in amino acids: CASSSEGLSYEQYF. CDR3 in DNA: TGTGCCAGCTCCTCGGAGGGCCTCTCCTACGAGCAGTACTTC.